This paragraph covers one TCR beta chain sequence. Its antigen is as yet unknown. Clones were sequenced by immunoSEQ multiplex PCR, and TCRdb holds only the in-frame ones, with some missing. The top ten hold 3% to 5% of the sample, which has approximately 46,000 clones, about 80% seen once. These data are taken from a study of OX40 agonist ivuxolimab in advanced cancers. Study information: The patients received ivuxolimab by intravenous route every 2 weeks at 0.01 to 10 mg/kg.

The V and J ends lost 7 bases and 4 bases respectively, with 17 bases between them. Per the germline V gene, CDR1 is SNHLY and CDR2 is FYNNEI. The CDR3 spans 15 residues. Findings of the study overall: Averaging showed that CD8+ T cells had more expanded clones than CD4+ did. There was clonal expansion of CD4+ and CD8+ blood T cells by week 6 at 0.1 to 3.0 mg/kg.

The TCR was taken from an adult with an advanced solid tumor such as melanoma, head and neck, liver or kidney cancer. This sample comprised CD4+ or CD8+ T cells sorted from blood, obtained in a trial of the OX40 agonist ivuxolimab. The chain carries TRBV2 and TRBJ2-1, with a weak D call TRBD2 (5 bases). CDR3 sequence: CASIETEARYNEQFF. CDR3 coding DNA: TGTGCCAGCATTGAGACGGAGGCGCGGTACAATGAGCAGTTCTTC.